Listed below are T cell receptor beta chains from one sample, sequenced in a study of CD8+CD57+ T cells in acquired aplastic anemia. TCRdb used MiXCR to reprocess the reads, holding one entry per CDR3 protein. Altogether about half a million distinct CDR3 sequences are present, about a third being singletons, with the ten largest covering around 0.82%. The sample consisted of sorted CD4+, CD8+, or CD8+CD57+ T cells (not recorded which) from PBMCs. The receptors originated from a human donor with aplastic anemia. The CDR3 runs from the conserved cysteine through the conserved F or W. Each record gives: CDR3 length, V gene, J gene, D gene, clone size, CDR3 protein, CDR3 DNA. D genes are given only for firm matches. A row's size may be missing; if present it is once, few, many or a size class.

length: 13
V: TRBV6-1
J: TRBJ2-3
D: NA
size: few
CDR3: CASSVQHTDTQYF
DNA: TGTGCCAGCAGTGTTCAACACACAGATACGCAGTATTTT

length: 14
V: TRBV29-1
J: TRBJ2-1
D: TRBD2
size: NA
CDR3: CSVISGTKINEQFF
DNA: TGCAGCGTGATTTCCGGGACTAAAATTAATGAGCAGTTCTTC

length: 12
V: TRBV2
J: TRBJ2-5
D: NA
size: few
CDR3: CATFAAPETQYF
DNA: TGTGCCACGTTCGCGGCCCCAGAGACCCAGTACTTC

length: 12
V: TRBV7-4
J: TRBJ2-7
D: NA
size: few
CDR3: CASSPNIVEQYF
DNA: TGTGCCAGCAGCCCAAACATCGTCGAGCAGTACTTC

length: 14
V: TRBV29-1
J: TRBJ2-1
D: TRBD1
size: many
CDR3: CSSTQGADLNEQFF
DNA: TGCAGCTCGACACAGGGGGCGGATCTCAATGAGCAGTTCTTC

length: 16
V: TRBV5-4
J: TRBJ2-7
D: TRBD1
size: NA
CDR3: CASSLEAGTGFYEQYF
DNA: TGTGCCAGCAGCTTGGAGGCGGGGACAGGGTTCTACGAGCAGTACTTC

length: 14
V: TRBV2
J: TRBJ1-1
D: NA
size: few
CDR3: CASSESRGRTEAFF
DNA: TGTGCCAGCAGTGAAAGTAGAGGGCGCACTGAAGCTTTCTTT

length: 13
V: TRBV25-1
J: TRBJ1-1
D: NA
size: NA
CDR3: CAWSGIRDTEAFF
DNA: TGTGCCTGGAGTGGGATCAGGGACACTGAAGCTTTCTTT

length: 14
V: TRBV5-6
J: TRBJ1-5
D: TRBD1
size: NA
CDR3: CASSHRGVGQPQHF
DNA: TGTGCCAGCAGTCACAGGGGAGTGGGTCAGCCCCAGCATTTT

length: 13
V: TRBV7-9
J: TRBJ1-2
D: NA
size: NA
CDR3: CASSLHSSVGYTF
DNA: TGTGCCAGCAGCTTGCACTCCTCCGTGGGCTACACCTTC

length: 15
V: TRBV9
J: TRBJ2-3
D: NA
size: NA
CDR3: CASPPRVGDTDTQYF
DNA: TGTGCCAGCCCCCCTAGGGTGGGAGACACAGATACGCAGTATTTT

length: 15
V: TRBV5-1
J: TRBJ2-1
D: NA
size: NA
CDR3: CASSSTTGVGNEQFF
DNA: TGCGCCAGCAGCTCGACGACTGGGGTGGGAAATGAGCAGTTCTTC

length: 16
V: TRBV4-3
J: TRBJ2-3
D: NA
size: NA
CDR3: CASSQDIGATTDTQYF
DNA: TGCGCCAGCAGCCAAGATATAGGGGCGACCACAGATACGCAGTATTTT

length: 13
V: TRBV9
J: TRBJ2-5
D: NA
size: few
CDR3: CASSVGEMETQYF
DNA: TGTGCCAGCAGCGTAGGTGAAATGGAGACCCAGTACTTC

length: 18
V: TRBV25-1
J: TRBJ2-1
D: TRBD2
size: many
CDR3: CASSNTYRTSGEGSEQFF
DNA: TGTGCCAGCAGTAATACATACCGGACTAGCGGGGAAGGTAGTGAGCAGTTCTTC

length: 13
V: TRBV6-1
J: TRBJ1-2
D: NA
size: NA
CDR3: CASSKGNSYGYTF
DNA: TGTGCCAGCAGTAAAGGAAATTCCTATGGCTACACCTTC

length: 14
V: TRBV10-1
J: TRBJ1-2
D: NA
size: many
CDR3: CSNRRTATNYGYTF
DNA: TGCTCGAACAGAAGGACAGCCACTAACTATGGCTACACCTTC

length: 13
V: TRBV2
J: TRBJ2-5
D: NA
size: many
CDR3: CASSADQKETQYF
DNA: TGTGCCAGCAGCGCCGACCAAAAAGAGACCCAGTACTTC

length: 16
V: TRBV19
J: TRBJ2-2
D: TRBD1
size: NA
CDR3: CASTKQDRMNTGELFF
DNA: TGTGCCAGTACTAAACAGGACAGGATGAACACCGGGGAGCTGTTTTTT

length: 18
V: TRBV25-1
J: TRBJ1-2
D: NA
size: NA
CDR3: CASLVRPSDLPFNYGYTF
DNA: TGTGCCAGCCTAGTAAGACCCTCGGACCTACCCTTCAACTATGGCTACACCTTC

length: 11
V: TRBV12-3/TRBV12-4
J: TRBJ2-1
D: NA
size: NA
CDR3: CASRLLAEQFF
DNA: TGTGCCAGCAGGCTTTTGGCGGAGCAGTTCTTC

length: 14
V: TRBV5-6
J: TRBJ2-5
D: NA
size: few
CDR3: CASSFIAGQETQYF
DNA: TGTGCCAGCAGCTTTATCGCGGGGCAAGAGACCCAGTACTTC

length: 16
V: TRBV7-8
J: TRBJ2-7
D: TRBD2
size: many
CDR3: CASSPSRLAGVYEQYF
DNA: TGTGCCAGCAGTCCCTCCCGACTAGCGGGAGTATACGAGCAGTACTTC

length: 13
V: TRBV15
J: TRBJ1-5
D: NA
size: many
CDR3: CATSRGKNQPQHF
DNA: TGTGCCACCAGCAGAGGCAAAAATCAGCCCCAGCATTTT

length: 15
V: TRBV7-2
J: TRBJ2-3
D: TRBD1
size: many
CDR3: CASSLGQLPTDTQYF
DNA: TGTGCCAGCAGCTTGGGACAGCTGCCCACAGATACGCAGTATTTT

length: 14
V: TRBV24-1
J: TRBJ2-1
D: TRBD2
size: NA
CDR3: CATGGNRGGNEQFF
DNA: TGTGCCACCGGTGGCAACCGGGGGGGAAATGAGCAGTTCTTC

length: 17
V: TRBV10-3
J: TRBJ2-6
D: NA
size: many
CDR3: CAISETPTVSGANVLTF
DNA: TGTGCCATCAGTGAGACCCCGACAGTATCTGGGGCCAACGTCCTGACTTTC

length: 14
V: TRBV10-3
J: TRBJ1-1
D: TRBD1
size: many
CDR3: CAISEGGTEAEAFF
DNA: TGTGCCATCAGTGAAGGGGGGACAGAGGCCGAAGCTTTCTTT

length: 15
V: TRBV7-2
J: TRBJ1-2
D: TRBD1
size: NA
CDR3: CASSPRQGAECGYTF
DNA: TGTGCCAGCAGCCCCAGACAGGGGGCTGAGTGTGGCTACACCTTC

length: 17
V: TRBV20-1
J: TRBJ2-7
D: TRBD2
size: few
CDR3: CSARVGGIWTPDYEQYF
DNA: TGCAGTGCTCGAGTCGGGGGGATCTGGACGCCAGACTACGAGCAGTACTTC

length: 14
V: TRBV5-1
J: TRBJ2-3
D: TRBD2
size: NA
CDR3: CASSLAVTSQTQYF
DNA: TGCGCCAGCAGCTTGGCCGTGACTAGCCAAACGCAGTATTTT

length: 14
V: TRBV29-1
J: TRBJ1-3
D: NA
size: many
CDR3: CSVGQGFSGNTIYF
DNA: TGCAGCGTTGGGCAGGGCTTTTCGGGGAACACCATATATTTT

length: 14
V: TRBV29-1
J: TRBJ2-3
D: TRBD1
size: few
CDR3: CSVEATGYIDTQYF
DNA: TGCAGCGTTGAAGCGACAGGGTATATAGATACGCAGTATTTT

length: 15
V: TRBV9
J: TRBJ1-1
D: TRBD1
size: NA
CDR3: CASSSRQGQDTEAFF
DNA: TGTGCCAGCAGCAGTCGACAGGGGCAGGACACTGAAGCTTTCTTT

length: 14
V: TRBV20-1
J: TRBJ2-5
D: NA
size: many
CDR3: CSAPPFSSPETQYF
DNA: TGCAGTGCTCCTCCTTTTTCCAGCCCGGAGACCCAGTACTTC

length: 13
V: TRBV18
J: TRBJ2-1
D: NA
size: NA
CDR3: CASSPGDYNEQFF
DNA: TGTGCCAGCTCACCAGGGGACTACAATGAGCAGTTCTTC

length: 15
V: TRBV5-8
J: TRBJ1-4
D: TRBD1
size: NA
CDR3: CASSLVGQGDEKLFF
DNA: TGTGCCAGCAGCTTGGTGGGACAGGGGGATGAAAAACTGTTTTTT

length: 14
V: TRBV27
J: TRBJ1-5
D: NA
size: few
CDR3: CASSTLQGRQPQHF
DNA: TGTGCCAGCAGTACACTACAGGGTCGTCAGCCCCAGCATTTT

length: 15
V: TRBV29-1
J: TRBJ2-2
D: NA
size: few
CDR3: CSARFSGPNTGELFF
DNA: TGCAGTGCTAGGTTTAGTGGTCCGAACACCGGGGAGCTGTTTTTT

length: 14
V: TRBV19
J: TRBJ2-2
D: NA
size: many
CDR3: CASRGAGDTGELFF
DNA: TGTGCCAGTAGGGGCGCGGGTGACACCGGGGAGCTGTTTTTT

length: 13
V: TRBV10-3
J: TRBJ1-1
D: TRBD1
size: many
CDR3: CATTGGLNTEAFF
DNA: TGTGCCACGACAGGGGGACTCAACACTGAAGCTTTCTTT

length: 15
V: TRBV12-3/TRBV12-4
J: TRBJ1-5
D: NA
size: NA
CDR3: CASSSRGDSNQPQHF
DNA: TGTGCCAGCAGTTCCAGGGGCGATAGCAATCAGCCCCAGCATTTT

length: 13
V: TRBV2
J: TRBJ2-3
D: NA
size: NA
CDR3: CASSGTSTDTQYF
DNA: TGCGCCAGCAGCGGAACCAGCACAGATACGCAGTATTTT

length: 13
V: TRBV7-2
J: TRBJ2-7
D: NA
size: NA
CDR3: CASSGWTDGEQYF
DNA: TGTGCCAGCAGCGGCTGGACGGATGGGGAGCAGTACTTC

length: 14
V: TRBV15
J: TRBJ2-7
D: NA
size: many
CDR3: CATSRERGTYEQYF
DNA: TGTGCCACCAGCAGAGAGCGCGGGACCTACGAGCAGTACTTC

length: 16
V: TRBV19
J: TRBJ2-5
D: TRBD2
size: few
CDR3: CASSALTSLGEETQYF
DNA: TGTGCCAGTAGTGCCCTGACTAGCCTGGGAGAGGAGACCCAGTACTTC

length: 13
V: TRBV12-3/TRBV12-4
J: TRBJ1-2
D: NA
size: few
CDR3: CASRLTGSGGYTF
DNA: TGTGCCAGCAGACTCACAGGGTCGGGCGGCTACACCTTC

length: 14
V: TRBV5-1
J: TRBJ2-1
D: TRBD2
size: few
CDR3: CASSKTSGSHEQFF
DNA: TGCGCCAGCAGCAAGACTAGCGGGAGCCATGAGCAGTTCTTC

length: 14
V: TRBV5-1
J: TRBJ1-2
D: NA
size: many
CDR3: CASSLEAVPDGYTF
DNA: TGCGCCAGCAGCTTGGAGGCAGTTCCCGATGGCTACACCTTC

length: 14
V: TRBV20-1
J: TRBJ1-6
D: TRBD1
size: NA
CDR3: CSALRTGEHSPLHF
DNA: TGCAGTGCACTACGGACAGGGGAGCATTCACCCCTCCACTTT

length: 15
V: TRBV10-1
J: TRBJ2-7
D: NA
size: NA
CDR3: CASSPLVDEKYEQYF
DNA: TGTGCCAGCTCACCTCTCGTGGACGAGAAGTACGAGCAGTACTTC

length: 14
V: TRBV20-1
J: TRBJ1-6
D: TRBD1
size: many
CDR3: CSARPGQYNSPLHF
DNA: TGCAGTGCTAGACCGGGACAGTATAATTCACCCCTCCACTTT

length: 14
V: TRBV20-1
J: TRBJ2-3
D: NA
size: few
CDR3: CSARVAVSTDTQYF
DNA: TGCAGTGCTAGAGTGGCGGTTAGCACAGATACGCAGTATTTT

length: 13
V: TRBV7-2
J: TRBJ1-1
D: NA
size: many
CDR3: CASSLDRTFEAFF
DNA: TGTGCCAGCAGCCTAGACAGGACCTTTGAAGCTTTCTTT

length: 14
V: TRBV20-1
J: TRBJ1-1
D: NA
size: NA
CDR3: CSASLPGRNTEAFF
DNA: TGCAGTGCTAGTCTTCCGGGGAGGAACACTGAAGCTTTCTTT